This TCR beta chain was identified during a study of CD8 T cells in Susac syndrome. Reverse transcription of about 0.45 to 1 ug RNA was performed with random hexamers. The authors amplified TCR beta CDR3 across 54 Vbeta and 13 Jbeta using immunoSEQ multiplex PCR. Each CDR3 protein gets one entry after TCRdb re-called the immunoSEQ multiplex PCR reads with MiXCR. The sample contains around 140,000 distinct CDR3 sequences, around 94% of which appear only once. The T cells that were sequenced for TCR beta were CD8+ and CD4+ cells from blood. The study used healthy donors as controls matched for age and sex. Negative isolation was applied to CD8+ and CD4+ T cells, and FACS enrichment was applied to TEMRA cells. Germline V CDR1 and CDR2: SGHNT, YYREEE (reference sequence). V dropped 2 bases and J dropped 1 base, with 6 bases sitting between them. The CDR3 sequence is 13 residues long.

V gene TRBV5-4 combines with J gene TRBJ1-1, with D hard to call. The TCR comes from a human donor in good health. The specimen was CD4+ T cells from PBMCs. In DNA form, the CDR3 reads TGTGCCAGCAGCTTCGGATGGAACACTGAAGCTTTCTTT. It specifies CASSFGWNTEAFF.